This TCR beta chain comes out of a study of blood T cell repertoires in COVID-19. Study as a whole: Samples of COVID-19 (acute and convalescent) were obtained from the United States, Italy and Spain. The analysed material was cDNA or gDNA that came from T cells, B-cell-depleted T cells, or PBMCs.

A Seattle source enrolled patients during active infection and followed them longitudinally. Original processing notes: Counts of nucleated cells, estimated from reference gene primer amplification, were obtained. TCRdb's table, derived via immunoSEQ multiplex PCR, lists solely in-frame clones and lacks some. V and J calls and clone size are copied from that table; D and trimming were computed from the DNA. The table lists about 12,000 clones, roughly 72% of them singletons. Sequencing used peripheral blood. This TCR was sampled from a man aged 55 to 69 with COVID-19, enrolled during active disease.

CDR3 in amino acids: CASSLAPPQGGRTEAFF. The CDR3 nucleotides read TGTGCCAGCAGCTTAGCGCCGCCCCAGGGGGGACGGACTGAAGCTTTCTTT. V usage is TRBV11-2 and J usage is TRBJ1-1; 7 nucleotides line up with TRBD1. The CDR3 totals 17 residues. Germline V gene sequence: CDR1 SGHAT, CDR2 FQNNGV. V gave up 1 base and J gave up 5 bases; unmatched junction bases: 13.